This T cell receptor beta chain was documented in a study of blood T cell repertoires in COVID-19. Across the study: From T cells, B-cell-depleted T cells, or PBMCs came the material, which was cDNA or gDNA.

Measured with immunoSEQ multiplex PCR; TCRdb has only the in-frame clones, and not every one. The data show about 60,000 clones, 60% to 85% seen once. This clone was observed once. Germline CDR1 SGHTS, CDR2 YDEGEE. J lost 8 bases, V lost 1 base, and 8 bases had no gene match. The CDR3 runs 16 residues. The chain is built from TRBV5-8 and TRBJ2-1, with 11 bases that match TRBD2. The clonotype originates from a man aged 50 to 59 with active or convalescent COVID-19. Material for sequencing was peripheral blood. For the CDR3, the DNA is TGTGCCAGCAGCTTGATTAGCGGGAGGGCCATGGATGAGCAGTTCTTC. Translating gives CASSLISGRAMDEQFF. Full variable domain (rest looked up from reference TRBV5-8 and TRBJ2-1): EAGVTQSPTHLIKTRGQQATLRCSPISGHTSVYWYQQALGLGLQFLLWYDEGEERNRGNFPPRFSGRQFPNYSSELNVNALELEDSALYLCASSLISGRAMDEQFFGPGTRLTVL.